This TCR beta chain was sequenced for a study of cytomegalovirus exposure and HLA in healthy donors. PCR employed 60 Vbeta and 13 Jbeta primers. Measured with immunoSEQ multiplex PCR; TCRdb has only the in-frame clones, and not every one. The profile shows under 150,000 clones, 70% to 85% of them singletons. Germline V gives CDR1 GTSNPN, CDR2 SVGIG (reference sequence). Trimming stripped 3 bases from V and 7 bases from J, with 18 bases between. The CDR3 loop spans 14 amino acids. The V call is TRBV30, the J call TRBJ1-2; D might be TRBD1 (5 bases). This receptor was identified in a woman between 40 and 50 years old in good health and CMV-seropositive. The sample consisted of PBMCs. This chain's CDR3 is CAWRGHGGIVGYTF. The CDR3 DNA sequence: TGTGCCTGGAGGGGGCACGGGGGAATTGTTGGCTACACCTTC.